This TCR beta chain was sequenced during a study of long-term antiretroviral therapy in people with HIV. Germline V gene data show CDR1 as MNHEY and CDR2 as SMNVEV (reference sequence). Unmatched junction bases numbered 6, after V lost 5 bases and J lost 3 bases. The CDR3 spans 15 residues. To note about this clone: Its antigen is unidentified.

Study outcomes and limitations: Clonal populations expanded prior to ART predominated within the repertoire at all time points. Controls showed broader CDR3 length ranges than did the HIV repertoires.

Each HIV participant was treated in the United States. Running of the v3.0 immunoSEQ assay took place at survey level. Measured with immunoSEQ multiplex PCR; TCRdb has only the in-frame clones, and not every one. Here the sample spans about 22,000 clones, approximately 80% being singletons. The chain joins TRBV27 to TRBJ2-3; TRBD1 matches 9 bases. The TCR comes from a man younger than 35 with HIV. This sample comprised unsorted PBMCs, obtained 0.1 years before starting antiretroviral therapy. DNA for the CDR3: TGTGCCAGCAGTGCTGCCGGGACAGGGACAGATACGCAGTATTTT. Encoded protein: CASSAAGTGTDTQYF.